This is a list of T cell receptor beta chains from one sample in a study of blood T cell repertoires in COVID-19. Assay: immunoSEQ multiplex PCR; the TCRdb copy retains only in-frame clones and omits some. The sample holds about 160,000 clones, over 75% seen once. The sample consisted of PBMCs or T cells enriched from blood (not recorded which). These receptors were taken from a woman between 35 and 50 years old with acute COVID-19. Both conserved end residues are part of each CDR3. Each record gives: J gene, V gene, D gene, clone size, CDR3 protein, CDR3 DNA. The D gene is left open where the match is weak. The size entry is marked missing in some rows and otherwise reads once, few, many or a size class.

J: TRBJ2-1; V: TRBV5-1; D: TRBD2; size: few; CDR3: CASGTSGDNEQFF; DNA: TGCGCCAGCGGGACTAGCGGGGACAATGAGCAGTTCTTC
J: TRBJ2-2; V: TRBV9; D: TRBD2; size: -; CDR3: CASSVEAGLTNTGELFF; DNA: TGTGCCAGCAGCGTAGAAGCGGGACTGACTAACACCGGGGAGCTGTTTTTT
J: TRBJ1-4; V: TRBV27; D: -; size: -; CDR3: CASSLYWGGGSTNEKLFF; DNA: TGTGCCAGCAGTTTATATTGGGGAGGGGGATCAACTAATGAAAAACTGTTTTTT
J: TRBJ2-5; V: TRBV5-5; D: TRBD2; size: -; CDR3: CASSPGLAGRWTQYF; DNA: TGTGCCAGCAGCCCTGGACTAGCCGGTCGGTGGACCCAGTACTTC
J: TRBJ1-1; V: TRBV12-3/TRBV12-4; D: TRBD1; size: few; CDR3: CASSLNRGTEAFF; DNA: TGTGCCAGCAGTTTAAACAGGGGGACTGAAGCTTTCTTT
J: TRBJ2-5; V: TRBV2; D: -; size: -; CDR3: CATQGRRFRETQYF; DNA: TGTGCAACCCAGGGGCGGAGGTTCAGGGAGACCCAGTACTTC
J: TRBJ1-5; V: TRBV6-5; D: -; size: -; CDR3: CASMAYSNQPQHF; DNA: TGTGCCAGCATGGCATATAGCAATCAGCCCCAGCATTTT
J: TRBJ2-5; V: TRBV2; D: TRBD1; size: -; CDR3: CASSDGTGPPETQYF; DNA: TGTGCCAGCAGCGACGGGACAGGGCCCCCAGAGACCCAGTACTTC
J: TRBJ1-3; V: TRBV29-1; D: -; size: -; CDR3: CSVESAEGSSGNTIYF; DNA: TGCAGCGTTGAATCAGCGGAGGGGAGCTCTGGAAACACCATATATTTT
J: TRBJ2-2; V: TRBV4-2; D: TRBD2; size: -; CDR3: CASSQQKGLRTGELFF; DNA: TGTGCCAGCAGCCAACAAAAGGGACTACGCACCGGGGAGCTGTTTTTT
J: TRBJ1-1; V: TRBV10-1; D: -; size: -; CDR3: CASSDGRTEAFF; DNA: TGCGCCAGCAGTGATGGTCGGACTGAAGCTTTCTTT
J: TRBJ1-2; V: TRBV19; D: -; size: -; CDR3: CASRPREPNYGYTF; DNA: TGTGCCAGTAGACCCAGGGAACCTAACTATGGCTACACCTTC
J: TRBJ2-1; V: TRBV6-1; D: -; size: -; CDR3: CASSDADNPLNEQFF; DNA: TGTGCCAGCAGTGACGCGGACAACCCTCTCAATGAGCAGTTCTTC
J: TRBJ2-1; V: TRBV3-1/TRBV3-2; D: TRBD1; size: -; CDR3: CASSQGTGRGEQFF; DNA: TGTGCCAGCAGCCAAGGGACAGGGCGGGGTGAGCAGTTCTTC
J: TRBJ2-1; V: TRBV18; D: TRBD2; size: few; CDR3: CASSPGLAGEQFF; DNA: TGTGCCAGCTCACCGGGACTAGCGGGCGAGCAGTTCTTC
J: TRBJ1-4; V: TRBV30; D: -; size: -; CDR3: CAWSADFGKLFF; DNA: TGTGCCTGGAGCGCAGACTTTGGAAAACTGTTTTTT
J: TRBJ2-7; V: TRBV2; D: TRBD2; size: -; CDR3: CASTGGTIRDEQYF; DNA: TGTGCCAGCACCGGAGGGACTATCCGGGACGAGCAGTACTTC
J: TRBJ2-3; V: TRBV9; D: -; size: -; CDR3: CASSVGGSDGTDTQYF; DNA: TGTGCCAGCAGCGTCGGTGGGAGTGACGGCACAGATACGCAGTATTTT
J: TRBJ2-1; V: TRBV5-1; D: TRBD2; size: -; CDR3: CASSDLAGGGDEQFF; DNA: TGCGCCAGCAGCGATCTAGCGGGAGGAGGGGATGAGCAGTTCTTC
J: TRBJ2-2; V: TRBV5-6; D: TRBD2; size: -; CDR3: CASSRLAGAVGELFF; DNA: TGTGCCAGCAGCCGGCTAGCGGGAGCGGTCGGGGAGCTGTTTTTT
J: TRBJ2-1; V: TRBV12-3/TRBV12-4; D: -; size: once; CDR3: CASSHQFNEQFF; DNA: TGTGCCAGCAGTCACCAGTTCAATGAGCAGTTCTTC
J: TRBJ2-1; V: TRBV30; D: TRBD2; size: -; CDR3: CAWKPGLAGGREQFF; DNA: TGTGCCTGGAAGCCGGGACTAGCGGGAGGGCGTGAGCAGTTCTTC
J: TRBJ1-5; V: TRBV7-9; D: TRBD1; size: -; CDR3: CASSLGQGVGGNQPQHF; DNA: TGTGCCAGCAGCTTAGGACAGGGAGTGGGTGGCAATCAGCCCCAGCATTTT
J: TRBJ2-1; V: TRBV7-2; D: TRBD2; size: -; CDR3: CASSLAGGLAGGPYNEQFF; DNA: TGTGCCAGCAGCTTAGCAGGAGGACTAGCGGGAGGGCCATATAATGAGCAGTTCTTC
J: TRBJ2-1; V: TRBV30; D: TRBD2; size: -; CDR3: CAWGGSDYNEQFF; DNA: TGTGCCTGGGGCGGGAGTGACTACAATGAGCAGTTCTTC
J: TRBJ2-5; V: TRBV5-4; D: TRBD1; size: -; CDR3: CASSPNTGVKETQYF; DNA: TGTGCCAGCAGCCCCAACACAGGGGTTAAAGAGACCCAGTACTTC
J: TRBJ1-2; V: TRBV3-1/TRBV3-2; D: TRBD1; size: few; CDR3: CASSPRDRGHYGYTF; DNA: TGTGCCAGCAGCCCCCGGGACAGGGGACACTATGGCTACACCTTC
J: TRBJ1-2; V: TRBV6-5; D: TRBD1; size: -; CDR3: CASAEARGLGYGYTF; DNA: TGTGCCAGCGCCGAGGCGAGGGGGCTGGGCTATGGCTACACCTTC
J: TRBJ1-2; V: TRBV27; D: TRBD1; size: -; CDR3: CASSLAGTALNYGYTF; DNA: TGTGCCAGCAGTCTTGCCGGGACAGCTTTAAACTATGGCTACACCTTC
J: TRBJ1-1; V: TRBV9; D: -; size: -; CDR3: CASSVTGRGNTEAFF; DNA: TGTGCCAGCAGCGTTACAGGGAGGGGGAACACTGAAGCTTTCTTT
J: TRBJ1-2; V: TRBV29-1; D: TRBD1; size: -; CDR3: CSVEKRTGGSLGYTF; DNA: TGCAGCGTTGAAAAACGGACAGGGGGGAGCTTAGGCTACACCTTC
J: TRBJ1-2; V: TRBV3-1/TRBV3-2; D: -; size: few; CDR3: CASSQGKTGYTF; DNA: TGTGCCAGCAGCCAAGGGAAGACAGGCTACACCTTC
J: TRBJ1-1; V: TRBV27; D: -; size: -; CDR3: CASSLGAYTEAFF; DNA: TGTGCCAGCAGTTTAGGAGCGTACACTGAAGCTTTCTTT
J: TRBJ2-1; V: TRBV5-1; D: TRBD2; size: -; CDR3: CASSLSLAGGPGEQFF; DNA: TGCGCCAGCAGCTTGAGCCTAGCGGGAGGGCCGGGGGAGCAGTTCTTC
J: TRBJ1-1; V: TRBV29-1; D: -; size: -; CDR3: CSVEGGHTEAFF; DNA: TGCAGCGTTGAGGGGGGACACACTGAAGCTTTCTTT
J: TRBJ1-2; V: TRBV7-2; D: -; size: -; CDR3: CASSLVREVYGYTF; DNA: TGTGCCAGCAGCTTAGTTAGGGAGGTCTATGGCTACACCTTC
J: TRBJ1-2; V: TRBV5-6; D: -; size: -; CDR3: CASEGAGIDYTF; DNA: TGTGCCTCCGAAGGAGCAGGGATCGACTACACCTTC
J: TRBJ2-1; V: TRBV5-4; D: TRBD2; size: -; CDR3: CASSKTSGRDNEQFF; DNA: TGTGCCAGCAGCAAAACTAGCGGGAGAGACAATGAGCAGTTCTTC
J: TRBJ2-3; V: TRBV5-1; D: TRBD2; size: -; CDR3: CASSFTAGASDTQYF; DNA: TGCGCCAGCAGCTTCACGGCGGGAGCGAGTGATACGCAGTATTTT
J: TRBJ1-2; V: TRBV7-9; D: TRBD1; size: -; CDR3: CASGQGLIAYGYTF; DNA: TGTGCCTCGGGACAGGGGTTAATTGCGTATGGCTACACCTTC
J: TRBJ1-1; V: TRBV2; D: -; size: -; CDR3: CASSEETEAFF; DNA: TGTGCCAGCAGTGAGGAGACTGAAGCTTTCTTT
J: TRBJ2-6; V: TRBV5-1; D: -; size: once; CDR3: CASSSRPGSGANVLTF; DNA: TGCGCCAGCAGTTCCCGACCGGGCTCTGGGGCCAACGTCCTGACTTTC
J: TRBJ1-5; V: TRBV4-2; D: TRBD1; size: -; CDR3: CASSQEGQGLNQPQHF; DNA: TGTGCCAGCAGCCAAGAAGGACAGGGGCTAAATCAGCCCCAGCATTTT
J: TRBJ2-1; V: TRBV6-5; D: -; size: -; CDR3: CASRGGSRHNEQFF; DNA: TGTGCCAGCAGAGGAGGGAGCAGGCACAATGAGCAGTTCTTC
J: TRBJ2-7; V: TRBV19; D: TRBD2; size: few; CDR3: CASSKVSSGGASSYEQYF; DNA: TGTGCCAGTAGTAAGGTATCTAGCGGGGGGGCGAGCTCCTACGAGCAGTACTTC